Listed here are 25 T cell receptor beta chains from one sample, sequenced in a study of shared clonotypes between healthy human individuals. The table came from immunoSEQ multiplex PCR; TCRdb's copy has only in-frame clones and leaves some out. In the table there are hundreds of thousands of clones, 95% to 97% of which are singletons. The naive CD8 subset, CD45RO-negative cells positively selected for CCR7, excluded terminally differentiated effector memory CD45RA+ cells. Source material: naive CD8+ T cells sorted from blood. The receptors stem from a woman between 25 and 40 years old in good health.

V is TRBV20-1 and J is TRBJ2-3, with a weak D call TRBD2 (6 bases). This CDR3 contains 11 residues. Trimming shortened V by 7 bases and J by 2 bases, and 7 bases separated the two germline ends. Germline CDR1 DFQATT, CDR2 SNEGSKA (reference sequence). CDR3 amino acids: CSVADTDTQYF. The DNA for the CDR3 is TGCAGTGTAGCGGACACAGATACGCAGTATTTT.

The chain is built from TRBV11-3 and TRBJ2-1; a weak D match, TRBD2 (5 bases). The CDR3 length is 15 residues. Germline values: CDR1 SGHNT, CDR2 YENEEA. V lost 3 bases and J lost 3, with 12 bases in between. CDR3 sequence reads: CASSFRGSVYNEQFF. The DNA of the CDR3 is TGTGCCAGCAGCTTTCGTGGGAGTGTCTACAATGAGCAGTTCTTC.

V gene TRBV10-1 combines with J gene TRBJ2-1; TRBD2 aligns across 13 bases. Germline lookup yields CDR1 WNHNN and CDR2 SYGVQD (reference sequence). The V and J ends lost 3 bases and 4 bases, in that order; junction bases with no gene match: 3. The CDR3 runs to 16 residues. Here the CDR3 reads CASSEGGLAGYNEQFF. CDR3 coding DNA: TGCGCCAGCAGTGAAGGGGGACTAGCGGGGTACAATGAGCAGTTCTTC.

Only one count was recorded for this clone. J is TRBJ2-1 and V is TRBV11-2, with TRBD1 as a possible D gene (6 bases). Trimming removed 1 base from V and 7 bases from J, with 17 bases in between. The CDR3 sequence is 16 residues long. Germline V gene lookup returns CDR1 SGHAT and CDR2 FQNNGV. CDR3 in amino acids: CASSLARGTGLNEQFF. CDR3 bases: TGTGCCAGCAGCTTAGCACGGGGTACAGGGTTGAATGAGCAGTTCTTC.

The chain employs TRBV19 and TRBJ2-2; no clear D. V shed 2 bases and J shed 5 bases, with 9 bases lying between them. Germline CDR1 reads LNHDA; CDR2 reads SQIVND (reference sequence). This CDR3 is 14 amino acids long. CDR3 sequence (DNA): TGTGCCAGTAGTATACAGACCGGGACCGGGGAGCTGTTTTTT. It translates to CASSIQTGTGELFF.

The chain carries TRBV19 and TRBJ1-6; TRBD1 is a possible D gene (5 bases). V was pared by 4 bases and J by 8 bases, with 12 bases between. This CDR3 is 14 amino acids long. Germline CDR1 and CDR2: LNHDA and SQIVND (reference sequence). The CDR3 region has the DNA TGTGCCAGTAGTACGGGACTGACAGATTCACCCCTCCACTTT. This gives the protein CASSTGLTDSPLHF.

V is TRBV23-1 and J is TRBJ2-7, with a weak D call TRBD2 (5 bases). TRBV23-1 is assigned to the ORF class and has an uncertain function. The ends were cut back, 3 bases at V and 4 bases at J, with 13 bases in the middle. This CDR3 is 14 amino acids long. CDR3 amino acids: CASSQRVLSYEQYF. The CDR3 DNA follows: TGCGCCAGCAGTCAGAGGGTCTTGAGTTACGAGCAGTACTTC.

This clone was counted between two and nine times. The CDR3 here is CASSLTSEQYF. Here the CDR3 DNA reads TGTGCCAGCAGCTTGACTTCCGAGCAGTACTTC. The chain is built from TRBV5-4 and TRBJ2-7; no reliable D call. The CDR3 contains 11 residues. Trimming took off 1 base at V and 6 bases at J, with 5 bases between the two ends. Looked up from germline, CDR1 is SGHNT and CDR2 is YYREEE (reference sequence).

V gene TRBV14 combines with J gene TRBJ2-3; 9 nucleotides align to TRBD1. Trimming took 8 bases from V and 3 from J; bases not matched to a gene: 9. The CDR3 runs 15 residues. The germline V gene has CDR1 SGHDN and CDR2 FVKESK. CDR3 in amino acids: CASSPWDRVTDTQYF. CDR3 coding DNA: TGTGCCAGCTCTCCTTGGGACAGGGTAACAGATACGCAGTATTTT.

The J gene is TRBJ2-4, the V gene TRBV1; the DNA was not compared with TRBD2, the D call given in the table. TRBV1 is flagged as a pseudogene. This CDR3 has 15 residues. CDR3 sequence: CTSSPRVAGKNIQYF. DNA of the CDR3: TGCACCAGCAGCCCCCGGGTAGCGGGGAAAAACATTCAGTACTTC.

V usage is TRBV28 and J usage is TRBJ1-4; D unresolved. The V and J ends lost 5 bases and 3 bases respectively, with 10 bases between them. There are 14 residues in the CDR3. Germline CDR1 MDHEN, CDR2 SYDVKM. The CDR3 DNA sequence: TGTGCCAGCAGTCCCCTATCGTCTAATGAAAAACTGTTTTTT. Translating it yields CASSPLSSNEKLFF.

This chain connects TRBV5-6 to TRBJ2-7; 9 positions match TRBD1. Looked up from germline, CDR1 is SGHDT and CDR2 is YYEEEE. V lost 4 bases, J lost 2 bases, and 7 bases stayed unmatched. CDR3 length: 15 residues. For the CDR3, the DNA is TGTGCCAGCAGCGGGGGGACAGGGAAGGCCTACGAGCAGTACTTC. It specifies CASSGGTGKAYEQYF.

CDR3 in amino acids: CASSPRLVEEQYF. CDR3 bases: TGTGCCAGCAGCCCACGACTTGTCGAAGAGCAGTACTTC. This chain connects TRBV11-2 to TRBJ2-7, with D unclear. Germline CDR1 is SGHAT and CDR2 is FQNNGV. Trimming took off 5 bases at V and 7 bases at J, with 15 bases between the two ends. The CDR3 runs 13 residues.

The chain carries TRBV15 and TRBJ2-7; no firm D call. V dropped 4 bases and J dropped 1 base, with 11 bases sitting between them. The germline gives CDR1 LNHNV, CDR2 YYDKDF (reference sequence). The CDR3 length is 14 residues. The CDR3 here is CATSITALSYEQYF. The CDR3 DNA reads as TGTGCCACCAGCATAACGGCCCTATCCTACGAGCAGTACTTC.

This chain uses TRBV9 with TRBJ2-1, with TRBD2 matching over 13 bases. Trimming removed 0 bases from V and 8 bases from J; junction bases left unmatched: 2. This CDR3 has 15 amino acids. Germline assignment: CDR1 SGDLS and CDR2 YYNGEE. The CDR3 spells CASSVEGLAGHEQFF. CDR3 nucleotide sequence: TGTGCCAGCAGCGTAGAGGGACTAGCGGGACATGAGCAGTTCTTC. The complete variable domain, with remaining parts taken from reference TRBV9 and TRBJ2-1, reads DSGVTQTPKHLITATGQRVTLRCSPRSGDLSVYWYQQSLDQGLQFLIQYYNGEERAKGNILERFSAQQFPDLHSELNLSSLELGDSALYFCASSVEGLAGHEQFFGPGTRLTVL.

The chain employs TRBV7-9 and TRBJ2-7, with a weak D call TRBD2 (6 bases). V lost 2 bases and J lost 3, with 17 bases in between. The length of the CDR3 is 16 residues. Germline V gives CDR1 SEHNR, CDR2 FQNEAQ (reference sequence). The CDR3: CASSLRVGGSGYEQYF. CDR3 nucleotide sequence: TGTGCCAGCAGCTTACGTGTTGGAGGTAGCGGCTACGAGCAGTACTTC.

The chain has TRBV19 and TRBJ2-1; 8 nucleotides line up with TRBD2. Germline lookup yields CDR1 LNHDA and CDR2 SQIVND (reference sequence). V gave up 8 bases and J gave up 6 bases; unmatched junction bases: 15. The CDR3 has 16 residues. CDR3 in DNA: TGTGCCAGTCGAAAACTTAGCGGGACTACCCTCAATGAGCAGTTCTTC. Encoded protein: CASRKLSGTTLNEQFF.

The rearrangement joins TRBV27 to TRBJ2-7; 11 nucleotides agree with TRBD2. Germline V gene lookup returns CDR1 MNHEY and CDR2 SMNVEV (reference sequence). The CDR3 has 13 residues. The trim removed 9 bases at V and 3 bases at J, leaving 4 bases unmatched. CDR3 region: CASTGTSGYEQYF. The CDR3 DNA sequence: TGTGCCAGTACCGGGACTAGCGGCTACGAGCAGTACTTC.

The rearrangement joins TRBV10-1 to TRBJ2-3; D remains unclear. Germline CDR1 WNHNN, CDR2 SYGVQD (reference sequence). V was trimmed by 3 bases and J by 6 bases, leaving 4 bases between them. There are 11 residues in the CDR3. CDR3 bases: TGCGCCAGCAGTGACGGGGATACGCAGTATTTT. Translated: CASSDGDTQYF.

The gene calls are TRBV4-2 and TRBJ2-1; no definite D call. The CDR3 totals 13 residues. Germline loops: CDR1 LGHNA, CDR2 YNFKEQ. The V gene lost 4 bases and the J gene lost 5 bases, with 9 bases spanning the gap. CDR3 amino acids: CASSLVLDNEQFF. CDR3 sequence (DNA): TGTGCCAGCAGCCTTGTCCTCGACAATGAGCAGTTCTTC.

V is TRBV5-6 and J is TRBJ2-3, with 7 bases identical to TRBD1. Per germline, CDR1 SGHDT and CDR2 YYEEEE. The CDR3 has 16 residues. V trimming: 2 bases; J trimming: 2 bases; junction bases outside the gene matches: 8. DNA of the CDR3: TGTGCCAGCAGCTTCTTACCTGGGACAGCCACAGATACGCAGTATTTT. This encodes CASSFLPGTATDTQYF.

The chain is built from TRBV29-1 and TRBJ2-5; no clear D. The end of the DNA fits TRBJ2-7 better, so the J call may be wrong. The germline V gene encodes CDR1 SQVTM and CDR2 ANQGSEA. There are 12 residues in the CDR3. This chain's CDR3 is CSVRDPSNEQYF. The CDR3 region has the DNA TGCAGCGTTAGAGACCCCTCTAACGAGCAGTACTTC.

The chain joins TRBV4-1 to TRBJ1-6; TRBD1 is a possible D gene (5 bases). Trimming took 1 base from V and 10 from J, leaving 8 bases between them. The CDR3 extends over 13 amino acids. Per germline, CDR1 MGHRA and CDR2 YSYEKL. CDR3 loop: CASSQVGDSPLHF. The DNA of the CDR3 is TGCGCCAGCAGCCAAGTCGGGGACTCACCCCTCCACTTT.

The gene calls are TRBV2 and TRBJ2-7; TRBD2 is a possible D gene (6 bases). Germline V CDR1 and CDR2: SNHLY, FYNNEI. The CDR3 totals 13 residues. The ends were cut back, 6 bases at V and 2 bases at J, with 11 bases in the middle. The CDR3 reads CASRGLQTYEQYF. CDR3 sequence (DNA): TGTGCCAGCAGGGGACTCCAAACCTACGAGCAGTACTTC.

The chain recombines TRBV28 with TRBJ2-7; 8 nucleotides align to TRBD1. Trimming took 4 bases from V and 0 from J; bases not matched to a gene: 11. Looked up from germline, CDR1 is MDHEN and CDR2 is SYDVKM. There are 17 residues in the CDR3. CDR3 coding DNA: TGTGCCAGCAGTTCAAATACAGGGGGAAGGATCTCCTACGAGCAGTACTTC. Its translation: CASSSNTGGRISYEQYF.